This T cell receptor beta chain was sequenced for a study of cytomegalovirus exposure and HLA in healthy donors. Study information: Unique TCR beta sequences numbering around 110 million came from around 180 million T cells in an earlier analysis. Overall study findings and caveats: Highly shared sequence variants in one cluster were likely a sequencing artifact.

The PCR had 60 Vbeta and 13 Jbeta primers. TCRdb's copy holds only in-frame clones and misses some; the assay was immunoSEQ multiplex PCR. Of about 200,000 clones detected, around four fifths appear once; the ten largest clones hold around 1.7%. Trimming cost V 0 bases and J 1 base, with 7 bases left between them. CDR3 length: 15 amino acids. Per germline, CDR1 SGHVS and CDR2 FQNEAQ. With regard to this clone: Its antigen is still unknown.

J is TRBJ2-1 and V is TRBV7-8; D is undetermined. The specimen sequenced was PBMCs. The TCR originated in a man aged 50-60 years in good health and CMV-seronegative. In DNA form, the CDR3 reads TGTGCCAGCAGCTTAGCCCCCCTTTCCTACAATGAGCAGTTCTTC. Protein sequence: CASSLAPLSYNEQFF.